What follows are 14 T cell receptor beta chains derived from one specimen sequenced in a study of cytomegalovirus exposure and HLA in healthy donors. PCR involved 60 Vbeta and 13 Jbeta primers. Libraries were prepared by immunoSEQ multiplex PCR; TCRdb keeps only in-frame clonotypes and omits some of them. The data contain about 150,000 clones, roughly four fifths of them singletons. Source material: PBMCs. Receptor source: a young man in good health and CMV-seronegative.

This chain uses TRBV10-1 with TRBJ2-5; tentatively, D is TRBD2 (6 bases). Trimming took off 0 bases at V and 4 bases at J, with 6 bases between the two ends. The CDR3 extends over 13 amino acids. CDR1 WNHNN and CDR2 SYGVQD come from the germline V gene (reference sequence). Here the CDR3 reads CASSESGGETQYF. In DNA, the CDR3 is TGCGCCAGCAGTGAGTCGGGGGGAGAGACCCAGTACTTC.

This sequence joins TRBV27 and TRBJ1-1; D is unclear. This CDR3 has 12 amino acids. Germline CDR1 MNHEY, CDR2 SMNVEV (reference sequence). V lost 7 bases, J lost 0 bases, and 6 bases lay in between. In DNA, the CDR3 is TGTGCCAGCATTGCGGTGAACACTGAAGCTTTCTTT. The encoded protein is CASIAVNTEAFF.

Points on this clone: This same CDR3 is encoded by further DNA sequences in the sample. This chain links TRBV28 with TRBJ2-7; TRBD2 agrees at 7 bases. Per the germline V gene, CDR1 is MDHEN and CDR2 is SYDVKM. J gave up 6 bases and V 5 bases, and 13 bases lay outside the gene matches. This CDR3 is built from 15 residues. The CDR3 nucleotides are TGTGCCAGCAGTCCCCCCGGGCGGGAGTCCGGCGAGCAGTACTTC. Amino acid sequence: CASSPPGRESGEQYF.

This chain links TRBV7-6 with TRBJ2-5; 10 nucleotides agree with TRBD1. CDR3 length: 16 residues. CDR1 and CDR2 from the germline V gene are SGHVS and FNYEAQ. J gave up 3 bases and V 4 bases, and 8 bases lay outside the gene matches. The CDR3 loop is CASSSRRDRGEETQYF. The CDR3 bases are TGTGCCAGCAGCTCTCGCCGGGACAGGGGAGAAGAGACCCAGTACTTC.

This chain uses TRBV10-2 with TRBJ1-2; D is ambiguous. This CDR3 has 16 residues. Germline V lookup: CDR1 WSHSY, CDR2 SAAADI. The V and J ends lost 1 base and 5 bases respectively, with 17 bases between them. DNA for the CDR3: TGCGCCAGCAGTGAGTTTAGCGCTAGGGTCCCGTATGGCTACACCTTC. Its protein is CASSEFSARVPYGYTF.

The chain employs TRBV27 and TRBJ2-5; 9 bases match TRBD1. The CDR3 runs 15 residues. Germline trimming cut 4 bases from V and 4 bases from J; bases unmatched to any gene: 7. Per germline, CDR1 MNHEY and CDR2 SMNVEV (reference sequence). The CDR3 nucleotides read TGTGCCAGCAGTTCCTTGGGACAGGGATCAGAGACCCAGTACTTC. Amino acids: CASSSLGQGSETQYF.

This rearrangement joins TRBV7-9 to TRBJ2-7; 7 bases fit TRBD2. The length of the CDR3 is 14 residues. With V trimmed by 5 bases and J by 4 bases, 8 bases remained unmatched. Per germline, CDR1 SEHNR and CDR2 FQNEAQ (reference sequence). CDR3 DNA sequence: TGTGCCAGCAGCGCCGGGACGGGGGGATACGAGCAGTACTTC. Its translation: CASSAGTGGYEQYF.

Only a few counts were recorded for this clone. V is TRBV7-2 and J is TRBJ2-7; 8 bases map to TRBD1. The CDR3 has 14 residues. Germline V CDR1 and CDR2: SGHTA, FQGNSA. V dropped 5 bases and J dropped 4; count of bases not matched to a gene: 7. CDR3 sequence reads: CASSPTGGRYEQYF. CDR3 bases: TGTGCCAGCAGCCCCACAGGGGGGAGGTACGAGCAGTACTTC.

This rearrangement joins TRBV4-3 to TRBJ2-1; D gene uncertain. CDR1 is LGHNA, CDR2 YSLEER, per germline. CDR3 length equals 13 residues. Trimming took off 0 bases at V and 6 bases at J, with 6 bases between the two ends. Here the CDR3 reads CASSQDLFNEQFF. The CDR3 nucleotides are TGCGCCAGCAGCCAAGATCTATTCAATGAGCAGTTCTTC.

The sample holds one count of this clone. The rearrangement links TRBV7-2 to TRBJ2-1; TRBD2 is a possible D gene (6 bases). Germline V gives CDR1 SGHTA, CDR2 FQGNSA. V was pared by 8 bases and J by 4 bases, with 18 bases between. The CDR3 spans 15 residues. The CDR3 protein is CASAPDVSGYNEQFF. The CDR3, as DNA: TGTGCCAGCGCCCCCGATGTTAGCGGTTACAATGAGCAGTTCTTC. The full variable domain, in which reference TRBV7-2 and TRBJ2-1 provide the parts outside the CDR3, is GAGVSQSPSNKVTEKGKDVELRCDPISGHTALYWYRQSLGQGLEFLIYFQGNSAPDKSGLPSDRFSAERTGGSVSTLTIQRTQQEDSAVYLCASAPDVSGYNEQFFGPGTRLTVL.

V gene TRBV12-5 combines with J gene TRBJ2-3; 7 bases match TRBD1. From germline, CDR1 is LGHNT and CDR2 FRNRAP. The CDR3 has 18 amino acids. V shed 1 base and J 3 bases; nucleotides not matched to a gene: 13. The CDR3 sequence: CASGLDYAATGSTDTQYF. CDR3 DNA: TGTGCTAGTGGTTTGGACTATGCCGCGACAGGGTCTACAGATACGCAGTATTTT. Using reference TRBV12-5 and TRBJ2-3 for the parts outside the CDR3, the full variable domain is DARVTQTPRHKVTEMGQEVTMRCQPILGHNTVFWYRQTMMQGLELLAYFRNRAPLDDSGMPKDRFSAEMPDATLATLKIQPSEPRDSAVYFCASGLDYAATGSTDTQYFGPGTRLTVL.

The rearrangement links TRBV9 to TRBJ2-3; maybe TRBD2 (7 bases). CDR1 and CDR2 from the germline V gene are SGDLS and YYNGEE. This CDR3 is built from 15 residues. V shed 3 bases and J shed 10 bases, with 21 bases lying between them. The CDR3 coding sequence is TGTGCCAGCAGCGCCTCGACTAGGGGGGGAGACGCGCAGTATTTT. Protein product: CASSASTRGGDAQYF.

The chain links TRBV9 to TRBJ2-2, with 7 positions matching TRBD1. In germline, CDR1 is SGDLS, CDR2 YYNGEE. Losses at the gene ends were 3 bases for V and 3 bases for J; bases not matched to a gene: 11. The CDR3 totals 17 residues. This chain's CDR3 is CASSDNRDSIYTGELFF. The CDR3 bases are TGTGCCAGCAGCGATAACCGGGACAGCATATACACCGGGGAGCTGTTTTTT.

This chain connects TRBV7-2 to TRBJ2-1; maybe TRBD1 (7 bases). CDR1 and CDR2 (germline): SGHTA, FQGNSA. The V gene lost 1 base and the J gene lost 15 bases, with 19 bases spanning the gap. The CDR3 loop spans 14 amino acids. CDR3 DNA sequence: TGTGCCAGCAGCTTAGGACTAGGACAGGAAAGTCCGTTCTTC. Encoded protein: CASSLGLGQESPFF.